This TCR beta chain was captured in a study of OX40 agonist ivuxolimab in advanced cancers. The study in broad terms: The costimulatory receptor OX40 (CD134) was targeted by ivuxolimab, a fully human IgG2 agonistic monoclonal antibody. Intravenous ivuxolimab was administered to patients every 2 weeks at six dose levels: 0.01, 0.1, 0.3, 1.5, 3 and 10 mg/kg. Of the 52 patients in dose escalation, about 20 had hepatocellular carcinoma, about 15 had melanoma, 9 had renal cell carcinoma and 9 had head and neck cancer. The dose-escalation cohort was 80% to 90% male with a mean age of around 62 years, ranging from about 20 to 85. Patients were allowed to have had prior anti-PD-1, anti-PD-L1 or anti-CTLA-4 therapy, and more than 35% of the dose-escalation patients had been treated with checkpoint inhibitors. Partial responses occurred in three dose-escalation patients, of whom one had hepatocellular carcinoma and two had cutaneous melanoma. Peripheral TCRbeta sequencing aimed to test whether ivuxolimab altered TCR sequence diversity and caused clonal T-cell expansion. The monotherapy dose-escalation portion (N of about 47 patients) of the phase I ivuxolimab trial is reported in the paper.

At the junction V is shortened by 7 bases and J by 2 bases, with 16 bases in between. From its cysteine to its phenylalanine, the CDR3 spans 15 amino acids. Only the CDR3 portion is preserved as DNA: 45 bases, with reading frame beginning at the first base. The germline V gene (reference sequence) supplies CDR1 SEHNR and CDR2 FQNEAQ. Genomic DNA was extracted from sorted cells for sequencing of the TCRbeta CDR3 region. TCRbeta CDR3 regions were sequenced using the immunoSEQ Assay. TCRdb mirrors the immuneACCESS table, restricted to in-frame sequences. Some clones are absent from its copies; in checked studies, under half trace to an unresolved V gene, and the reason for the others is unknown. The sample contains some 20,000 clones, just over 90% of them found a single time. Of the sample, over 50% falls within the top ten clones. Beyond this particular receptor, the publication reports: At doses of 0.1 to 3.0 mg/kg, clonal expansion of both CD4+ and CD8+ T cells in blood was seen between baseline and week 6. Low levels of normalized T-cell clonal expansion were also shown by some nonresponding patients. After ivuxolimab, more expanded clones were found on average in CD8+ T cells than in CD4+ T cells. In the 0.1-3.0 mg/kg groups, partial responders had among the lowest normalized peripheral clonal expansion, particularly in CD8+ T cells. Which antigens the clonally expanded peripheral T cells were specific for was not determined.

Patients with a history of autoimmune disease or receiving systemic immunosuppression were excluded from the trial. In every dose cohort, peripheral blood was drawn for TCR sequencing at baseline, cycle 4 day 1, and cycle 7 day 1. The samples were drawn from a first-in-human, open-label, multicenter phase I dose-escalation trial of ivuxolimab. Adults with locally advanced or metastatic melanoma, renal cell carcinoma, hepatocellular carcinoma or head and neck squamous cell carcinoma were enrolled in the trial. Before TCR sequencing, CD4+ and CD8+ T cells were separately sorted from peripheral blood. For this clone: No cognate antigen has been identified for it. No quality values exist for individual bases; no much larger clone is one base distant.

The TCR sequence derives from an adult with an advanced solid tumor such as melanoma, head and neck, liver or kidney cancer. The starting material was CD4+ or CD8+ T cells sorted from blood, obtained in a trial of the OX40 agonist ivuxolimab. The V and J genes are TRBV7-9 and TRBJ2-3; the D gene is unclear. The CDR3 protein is CASTPKGLFTDTQYF. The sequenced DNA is TGTGCCAGCACCCCGAAGGGTCTTTTCACAGATACGCAGTATTTT.